This T cell receptor beta chain was sequenced in a study of response to subunit inactivated influenza vaccine. Regarding this clonotype: No antigen is known for it.

Study results and limitations: A suggestion made by the authors is that each seasonal influenza vaccination recruits few new T cells.

TCRdb reprocessed the RT-PCR reads with MiXCR, giving one entry per CDR3 protein. The sample consists of roughly 790,000 distinct CDR3 sequences, approximately 22% of them appearing once. Germline CDR1 reads MNHEY; CDR2 reads SVGEGT. V was clipped by 0 bases and J by 0 bases, with 9 bases between them. CDR3 length: 17 amino acids. The sample in question was PBMCs from blood, obtained roughly 5 days after vaccination. V gene TRBV6-2 or TRBV6-3 combines with J gene TRBJ1-6; D remains ambiguous. The sequence derives from a man aged 50-60 years who received an inactivated influenza vaccine. The CDR3 protein is CASSYSRTSSYNSPLHF. DNA for the CDR3: TGTGCCAGCAGTTACTCGAGGACGAGCTCCTATAATTCACCCCTCCACTTT.